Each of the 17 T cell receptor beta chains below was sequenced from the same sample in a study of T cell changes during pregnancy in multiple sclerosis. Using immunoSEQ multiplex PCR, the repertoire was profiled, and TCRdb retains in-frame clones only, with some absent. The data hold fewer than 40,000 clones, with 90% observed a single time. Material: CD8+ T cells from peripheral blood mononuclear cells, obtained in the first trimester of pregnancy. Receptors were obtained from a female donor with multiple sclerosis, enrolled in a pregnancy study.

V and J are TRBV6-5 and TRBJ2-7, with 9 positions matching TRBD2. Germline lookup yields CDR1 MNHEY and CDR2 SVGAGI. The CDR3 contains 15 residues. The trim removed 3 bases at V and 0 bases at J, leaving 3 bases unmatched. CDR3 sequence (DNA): TGTGCCAGCAGTTATAGCGGGAGTATCTCCTACGAGCAGTACTTC. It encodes CASSYSGSISYEQYF.

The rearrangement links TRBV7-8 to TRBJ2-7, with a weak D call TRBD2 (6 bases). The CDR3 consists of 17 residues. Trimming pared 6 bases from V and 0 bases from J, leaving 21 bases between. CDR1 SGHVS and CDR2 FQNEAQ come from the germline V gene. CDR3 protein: CASSPWGSGPSSYEQYF. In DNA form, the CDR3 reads TGTGCCAGCAGTCCTTGGGGTAGCGGACCGAGCTCCTACGAGCAGTACTTC. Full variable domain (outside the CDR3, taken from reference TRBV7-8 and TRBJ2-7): GAGVSQSPRYKVAKRGQDVALRCDPISGHVSLFWYQQALGQGPEFLTYFQNEAQLDKSGLPSDRFFAERPEGSVSTLKIQRTQQEDSAVYLCASSPWGSGPSSYEQYFGPGTRLTVT.

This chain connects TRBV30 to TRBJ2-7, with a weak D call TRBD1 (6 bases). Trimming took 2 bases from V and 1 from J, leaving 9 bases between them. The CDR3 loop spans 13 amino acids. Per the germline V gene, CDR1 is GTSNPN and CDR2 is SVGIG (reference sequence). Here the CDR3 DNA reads TGTGCCTGGAGTTACGGACAGTCCTACGAGCAGTACTTC. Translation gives CAWSYGQSYEQYF.

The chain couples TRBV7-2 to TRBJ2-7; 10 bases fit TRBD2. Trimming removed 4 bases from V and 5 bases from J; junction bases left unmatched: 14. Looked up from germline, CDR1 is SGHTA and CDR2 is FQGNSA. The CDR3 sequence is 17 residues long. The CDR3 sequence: CASSSLYRTSGMDEQYF. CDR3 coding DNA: TGTGCCAGCAGCTCCCTTTATCGTACTAGCGGGATGGACGAGCAGTACTTC.

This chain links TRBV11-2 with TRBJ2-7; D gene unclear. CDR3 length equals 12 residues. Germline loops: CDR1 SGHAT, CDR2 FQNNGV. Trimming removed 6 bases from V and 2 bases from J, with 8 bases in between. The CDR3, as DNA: TGTGCCAGCAGTGTAGTAGCCTACGAGCAGTACTTC. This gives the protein CASSVVAYEQYF.

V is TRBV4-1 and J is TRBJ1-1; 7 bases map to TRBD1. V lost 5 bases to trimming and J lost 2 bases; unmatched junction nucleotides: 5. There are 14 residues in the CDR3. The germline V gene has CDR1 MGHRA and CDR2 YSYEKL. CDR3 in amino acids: CASSGGQLNTEAFF. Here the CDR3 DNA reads TGCGCCAGCAGCGGGGGACAGCTAAACACTGAAGCTTTCTTT.

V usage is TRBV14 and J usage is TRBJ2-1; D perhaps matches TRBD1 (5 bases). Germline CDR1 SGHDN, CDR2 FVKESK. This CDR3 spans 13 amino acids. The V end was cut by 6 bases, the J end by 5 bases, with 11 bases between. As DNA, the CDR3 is TGTGCCAGCAGGACTCTGGACAACAATGAGCAGTTCTTC. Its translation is CASRTLDNNEQFF.

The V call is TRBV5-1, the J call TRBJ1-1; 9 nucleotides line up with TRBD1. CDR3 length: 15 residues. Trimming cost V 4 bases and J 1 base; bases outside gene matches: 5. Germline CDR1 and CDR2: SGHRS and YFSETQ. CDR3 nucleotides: TGCGCCAGCAGCAGCTGGGGACAGGGGAACACTGAAGCTTTCTTT. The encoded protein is CASSSWGQGNTEAFF.

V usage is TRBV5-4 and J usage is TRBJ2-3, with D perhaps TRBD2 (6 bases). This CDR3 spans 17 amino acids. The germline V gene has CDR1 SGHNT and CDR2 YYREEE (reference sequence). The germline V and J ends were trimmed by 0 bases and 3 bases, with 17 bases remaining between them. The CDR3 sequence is CASSLDSQRELTDTQYF. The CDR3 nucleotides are TGTGCCAGCAGCTTGGATTCCCAACGGGAGCTGACAGATACGCAGTATTTT.

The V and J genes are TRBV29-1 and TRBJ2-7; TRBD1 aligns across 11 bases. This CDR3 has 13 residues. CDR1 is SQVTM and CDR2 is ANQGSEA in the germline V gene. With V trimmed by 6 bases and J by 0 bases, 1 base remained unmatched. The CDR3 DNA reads TGCAGCGTCGGGACAGGGGGCTCCTACGAGCAGTACTTC. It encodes CSVGTGGSYEQYF.

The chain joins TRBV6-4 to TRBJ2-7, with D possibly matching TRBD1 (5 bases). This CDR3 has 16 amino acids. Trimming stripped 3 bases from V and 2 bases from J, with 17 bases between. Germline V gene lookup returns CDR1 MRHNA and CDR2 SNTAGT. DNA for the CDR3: TGTGCCAGCAGTGAATCATTAGGGGTGATCCCCTACGAGCAGTACTTC. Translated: CASSESLGVIPYEQYF.

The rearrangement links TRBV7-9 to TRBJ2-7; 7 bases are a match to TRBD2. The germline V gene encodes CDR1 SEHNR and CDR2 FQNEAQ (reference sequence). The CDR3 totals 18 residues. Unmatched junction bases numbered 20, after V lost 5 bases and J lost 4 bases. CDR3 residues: CASSPPGELAKGFYEQYF. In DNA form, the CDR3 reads TGTGCCAGCAGCCCCCCGGGTGAACTAGCGAAGGGCTTTTACGAGCAGTACTTC. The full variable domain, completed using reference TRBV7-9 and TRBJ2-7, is DTGVSQNPRHKITKRGQNVTFRCDPISEHNRLYWYRQTLGQGPEFLTYFQNEAQLEKSRLLSDRFSAERPKGSFSTLEIQRTEQGDSAMYLCASSPPGELAKGFYEQYFGPGTRLTVT.

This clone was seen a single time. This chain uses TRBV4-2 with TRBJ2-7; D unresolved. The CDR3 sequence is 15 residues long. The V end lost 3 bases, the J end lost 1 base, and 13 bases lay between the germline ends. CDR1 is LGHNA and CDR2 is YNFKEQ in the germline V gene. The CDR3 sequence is CASSHNSESSYEQYF. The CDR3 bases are TGTGCCAGCAGCCATAACAGTGAATCATCCTACGAGCAGTACTTC.

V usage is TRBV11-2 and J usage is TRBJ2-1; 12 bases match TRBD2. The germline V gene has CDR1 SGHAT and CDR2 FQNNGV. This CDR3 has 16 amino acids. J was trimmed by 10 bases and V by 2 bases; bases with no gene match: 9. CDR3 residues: CASSLLPTSGGLEQFF. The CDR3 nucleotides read TGTGCCAGCAGCTTACTCCCGACTAGCGGGGGCCTAGAGCAGTTCTTC.

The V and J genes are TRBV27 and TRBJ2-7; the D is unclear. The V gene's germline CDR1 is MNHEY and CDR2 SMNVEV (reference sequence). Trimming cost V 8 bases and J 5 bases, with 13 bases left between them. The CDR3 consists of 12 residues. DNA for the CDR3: TGTGCCAGCTGGGCAGCCCGACACGAGCAGTACTTC. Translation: CASWAARHEQYF.

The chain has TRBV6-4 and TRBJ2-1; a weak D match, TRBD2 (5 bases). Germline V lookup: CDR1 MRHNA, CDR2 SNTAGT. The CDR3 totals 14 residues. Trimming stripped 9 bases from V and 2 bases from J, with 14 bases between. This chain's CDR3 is CASPGGPTYNEQFF. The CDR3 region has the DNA TGTGCCAGTCCTGGAGGACCCACCTACAATGAGCAGTTCTTC.

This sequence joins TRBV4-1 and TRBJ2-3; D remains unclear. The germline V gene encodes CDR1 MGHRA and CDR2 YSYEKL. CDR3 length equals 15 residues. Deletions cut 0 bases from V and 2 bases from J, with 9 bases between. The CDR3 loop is CASSQDSSVTDTQYF. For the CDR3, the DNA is TGCGCCAGCAGCCAAGATTCGAGTGTCACAGATACGCAGTATTTT.